This T cell receptor beta chain was recovered during a study of T cells in Graves' hyperthyroidism and ophthalmopathy. Study-level background: Peripheral blood was acquired at first diagnosis, ahead of any therapy whatsoever. Study results and limitations: Blood also carried most thyroid clonotypes expanded above 0.001.

This clonotype occurred many times. Its antigen is unidentified. Trimming took off 5 bases at V and 1 base at J, with 9 bases between the two ends. CDR3 size: 15 residues. Germline loops: CDR1 MNHNS, CDR2 SASEGT. Amplified TCR beta CDR3 regions derived from RNA transcripts. A set of HTBI primers served as the primers for a first-round RT-PCR of the TCR CDR3. TCRdb called the multiplex PCR reads again in MiXCR, with one record for every CDR3 protein. The data hold fewer than 250,000 distinct CDR3 sequences, with about 17% observed a single time. Diagnoses were established using clinical symptoms, serum thyroxine and TRAb, thyroid ultrasound and orbital computed tomography.

The source of this sequence is a woman between 18 and 30 years old with Graves' ophthalmopathy. Sequenced: blood. The genes are TRBV6-1 and TRBJ2-6; D perhaps matches TRBD1 (6 bases). In DNA form, the CDR3 reads TGTGCCAGCAGTCCCAGGGGATCTGGGGCCAACGTCCTGACTTTC. This gives the protein CASSPRGSGANVLTF.